The 10 T cell receptor beta chains in this list originate from one sample, sequenced in a study of blood T cell repertoires in COVID-19. Sequencing was performed with immunoSEQ multiplex PCR; in TCRdb, only in-frame clones are kept and a portion is missing. This sample has around 280,000 clones; 70% to 90% occur once, and the top ten carry roughly 2.1%. Sequenced material: peripheral blood. These receptors all stem from a woman younger than 45 who had recovered from COVID-19.

As DNA, the CDR3 is TGTGCCAGCAGTTTCTCCGACAGGGTGGCTGGCTACACCTTC. Translated: CASSFSDRVAGYTF. The V and J genes are TRBV28 and TRBJ1-2, with 7 positions matching TRBD1. This CDR3 spans 14 amino acids. CDR1 and CDR2 (germline): MDHEN, SYDVKM. V shed 3 bases, J shed 7 bases, and the junction held 8 bases outside the gene matches.

V gene TRBV11-2 combines with J gene TRBJ1-6; 7 positions match TRBD1. Germline V gene data show CDR1 as SGHAT and CDR2 as FQNNGV. The V gene end was trimmed by 8 bases and the J gene end by 9 bases; junction bases not matched to a gene: 13. This CDR3 is 15 amino acids long. The chain's CDR3 is CASERRQGLASPLHF. CDR3 nucleotides: TGTGCCAGCGAACGTAGACAGGGATTAGCTTCACCCCTCCACTTT.

The chain has TRBV9 and TRBJ2-3, with TRBD2 identical over 8 bases. The germline V gene encodes CDR1 SGDLS and CDR2 YYNGEE. The CDR3 loop spans 15 amino acids. J gave up 0 bases and V 4 bases, and 4 bases lay outside the gene matches. The CDR3 sequence is CASSRTSTSTDTQYF. The CDR3 coding sequence is TGTGCCAGCAGCCGGACTAGCACAAGCACAGATACGCAGTATTTT.

The chain joins TRBV4-1 to TRBJ2-3, with TRBD1 matching over 7 bases. The CDR3 loop spans 16 amino acids. The germline gives CDR1 MGHRA, CDR2 YSYEKL. With 4 bases clipped from V and 3 bases from J, the junction kept 10 bases outside the gene matches. The CDR3 region has the DNA TGCGCCAGCAGCCCGAAGACAGGGAAGGGGACAGATACGCAGTATTTT. This sequence encodes CASSPKTGKGTDTQYF.

V usage is TRBV6-5 and J usage is TRBJ2-7, with 7 bases lining up with TRBD1. Trimming at V came to 6 bases and at J to 3 bases, leaving 11 bases not matched to a gene. Germline V gene data show CDR1 as MNHEY and CDR2 as SVGAGI. The CDR3 extends over 15 amino acids. The CDR3 nucleotides are TGTGCCAGCAGAACCACAGGGGAGCGAGTCTACGAGCAGTACTTC. Its protein is CASRTTGERVYEQYF.

This sequence joins TRBV7-9 and TRBJ2-5; 10 bases match TRBD1. CDR1 SEHNR and CDR2 FQNEAQ come from the germline V gene (reference sequence). CDR3 length: 15 amino acids. The V gene end was trimmed by 4 bases and the J gene end by 13 bases; junction bases not matched to a gene: 15. The CDR3 nucleotides read TGTGCCAGCAGCTCCACCCCGGGACAGGGGAACTCTGCGTACTTC. Protein product: CASSSTPGQGNSAYF. The full variable domain, in which reference TRBV7-9 and TRBJ2-5 provide the parts outside the CDR3, is DTGVSQNPRHKITKRGQNVTFRCDPISEHNRLYWYRQTLGQGPEFLTYFQNEAQLEKSRLLSDRFSAERPKGSFSTLEIQRTEQGDSAMYLCASSSTPGQGNSAYFGPGTRLLVL.

The J gene is TRBJ1-5, the V gene TRBV19, with a possible D match to TRBD1 (5 bases). This CDR3 spans 15 amino acids. The V end lost 10 bases, the J end lost 0 bases, and 16 bases lay between the germline ends. Looked up from germline, CDR1 is LNHDA and CDR2 is SQIVND (reference sequence). The CDR3 is CATSGQGNSNQPQHF. CDR3 DNA sequence: TGTGCCACCTCCGGACAAGGGAATAGCAATCAGCCCCAGCATTTT.

V is TRBV7-2 and J is TRBJ2-2, with D maybe TRBD1 (6 bases). Germline assignment: CDR1 SGHTA and CDR2 FQGNSA. V gave up 4 bases and J gave up 9 bases, with 12 bases separating them. The CDR3 is 13 amino acids. This CDR3 reads CASSSHRARELFF. For the CDR3, the DNA is TGTGCCAGCAGCTCCCACAGGGCGCGGGAGCTGTTTTTT.

V and J are TRBV5-1 and TRBJ2-1; D is perhaps TRBD1 (5 bases). The CDR3 spans 13 residues. Trimming pared 5 bases from V and 7 bases from J, leaving 13 bases between. Germline V gene data show CDR1 as SGHRS and CDR2 as YFSETQ. The CDR3 DNA sequence: TGCGCCAGCAGATCGGACATGTCAAATGAGCAGTTCTTC. As protein: CASRSDMSNEQFF.

The chain is built from TRBV18 and TRBJ1-6; tentatively, D is TRBD1 (6 bases). V was pared by 3 bases and J by 0 bases, with 9 bases between. Germline values: CDR1 KGHSH, CDR2 LQKENI. CDR3 size: 16 residues. The CDR3 bases are TGTGCCAGCTCACCCACAGGGAGCTCCTATAATTCACCCCTCCACTTT. Protein: CASSPTGSSYNSPLHF.